These 32 T cell receptor beta chains originate from one sample sequenced in a study of blood T cells in healthy people across ages. Alongside a J-beta primer mix, a sample-barcoded 5' primer served in a second PCR lasting about 7 to 11 cycles. TCRdb reprocessed the 5' RACE reads with MiXCR, giving one entry per CDR3 protein. The profile shows 660,000 or so distinct CDR3 sequences, about 53% of them singletons. The sequenced material came from blood. These receptors were collected from a man aged 55 to 70 in good health.

V and J are TRBV12-3 or TRBV12-4 and TRBJ2-2, with 10 bases aligning to TRBD1. The CDR3 loop spans 16 amino acids. The V segment lost 5 bases and the J segment 3 bases; nucleotides outside the gene matches: 6. The CDR3 is CASSPRDRGYTGELFF. For the CDR3, the DNA is TGTGCCAGCAGTCCTCGGGACAGGGGATACACCGGGGAGCTGTTTTTT.

This clonotype was counted a few times. This rearrangement joins TRBV10-3 to TRBJ2-1, with TRBD2 matching over 12 bases. This CDR3 has 15 amino acids. Germline-derived CDR1 and CDR2 are ENHRY and SYGVKD. Trimming took 0 bases from V and 11 from J; bases not matched to a gene: 5. CDR3 sequence: CAISESASGGAKQFF. The CDR3 DNA follows: TGTGCCATCAGTGAGTCCGCTAGCGGGGGGGCCAAGCAGTTCTTC.

About this clonotype itself: Just one base apart from a much larger clone, this may be a read error. V usage is TRBV7-9 and J usage is TRBJ2-5; 8 bases align to TRBD2. Germline values: CDR1 SEHNR, CDR2 FQNEAQ (reference sequence). The CDR3 consists of 14 residues. V trimming: 4 bases; J trimming: 7 bases; junction bases outside the gene matches: 8. CDR3 loop: CASSSRTSLGTQYF. CDR3 nucleotides: TGTGCCAGCAGCTCACGGACTAGCTTGGGGACCCAGTACTTC.

The J gene is TRBJ1-1, the V gene TRBV4-2; 9 bases agree with TRBD1. The length of the CDR3 is 17 residues. Unmatched junction bases numbered 14, after V lost 4 bases and J lost 5 bases. The germline V gene encodes CDR1 LGHNA and CDR2 YNFKEQ. In nucleotides, the CDR3 is TGTGCCAGCAGCCCTGCGACGACAGGGGGGAGAGGTACTGAAGCTTTCTTT. Its translation: CASSPATTGGRGTEAFF.

The V call is TRBV29-1, the J call TRBJ1-1; D ambiguous. V lost 2 bases to trimming and J lost 6 bases, with 7 bases between them. This CDR3 is 11 amino acids long. Germline V CDR1 and CDR2: SQVTM, ANQGSEA. CDR3 sequence: CSVERGSEAFF. CDR3 nucleotides: TGCAGCGTTGAAAGAGGGTCTGAAGCTTTCTTT.

This clonotype has more than one count but fewer than ten. This chain joins TRBV10-1 and TRBJ2-1, with 7 bases fitting TRBD1. The CDR3 runs 14 residues. Germline V gene lookup returns CDR1 WNHNN and CDR2 SYGVQD (reference sequence). With 6 bases clipped from V and 2 bases from J, the junction kept 4 bases outside the gene matches. CDR3 in DNA: TGCGCCAGCAGGGCAGGGGGTCCCTACAATGAGCAGTTCTTC. It codes for CASRAGGPYNEQFF.

This chain links TRBV10-3 with TRBJ2-3; D call uncertain. Between the trimmed V and J ends, which lost 4 bases and 0 bases, there was a span of 11 bases. Germline lookup yields CDR1 ENHRY and CDR2 SYGVKD. The CDR3 extends over 15 amino acids. The CDR3 sequence: CAISGAGPSTDTQYF. As DNA, the CDR3 is TGTGCCATCAGTGGCGCCGGACCAAGCACAGATACGCAGTATTTT.

This chain joins TRBV24-1 and TRBJ2-3, with 8 bases matching TRBD1. Germline lookup yields CDR1 KGHDR and CDR2 SFDVKD. Germline trimming cut 4 bases from V and 4 bases from J; bases unmatched to any gene: 3. There are 14 residues in the CDR3. In DNA, the CDR3 is TGTGCCACCAGTGACTCGACAGGGGCAGATACGCAGTATTTT. The encoded protein is CATSDSTGADTQYF.

The chain combines TRBV4-2 with TRBJ1-4; 7 positions agree with TRBD1. This CDR3 is 15 amino acids long. Germline-derived CDR1 and CDR2 are LGHNA and YNFKEQ. V shed 7 bases, J shed 6 bases, and the junction held 11 bases outside the gene matches. CDR3 coding DNA: TGTGCCAGCACCCCCTTGTCGGGGACAGATGAAAAACTGTTTTTT. It is translated as CASTPLSGTDEKLFF.

The genes are TRBV12-3 or TRBV12-4 and TRBJ1-1, with D perhaps TRBD1 (5 bases). CDR3 length: 15 residues. Trimming took off 8 bases at V and 0 bases at J, with 16 bases between the two ends. This chain's CDR3 is CASGRDGWMNTEAFF. The CDR3 DNA reads TGTGCCAGCGGGAGGGACGGATGGATGAACACTGAAGCTTTCTTT.

The V call is TRBV9, the J call TRBJ2-7, with TRBD2 as a possible D gene (6 bases). Germline V gene sequence: CDR1 SGDLS, CDR2 YYNGEE. V lost 3 bases and J lost 4, with 17 bases in between. The CDR3 consists of 15 residues. CDR3 sequence reads: CASSASGTGGYEQYF. CDR3 nucleotide sequence: TGTGCCAGCAGCGCTTCCGGGACCGGGGGATACGAGCAGTACTTC.

The chain is built from TRBV29-1 and TRBJ1-4, with TRBD1 identical over 8 bases. This CDR3 is 16 amino acids long. The germline V gene encodes CDR1 SQVTM and CDR2 ANQGSEA. The junction had 18 bases not matched to a gene; V was cut back by 7 bases and J by 8 bases. CDR3 region: CSDPPLDRGRGEKLFF. CDR3 nucleotides: TGCAGCGACCCCCCCTTAGACAGGGGAAGAGGGGAAAAACTGTTTTTT.

The rearrangement uses TRBV28 and TRBJ1-6; 8 positions match TRBD1. Germline lookup yields CDR1 MDHEN and CDR2 SYDVKM. After removal of 5 bases from V and 0 bases from J, the junction contained 6 bases not matched to a gene. The CDR3 length is 17 residues. The CDR3 sequence: CASSLRTGSSYNSPLHF. In nucleotides, the CDR3 is TGTGCCAGCAGTCTTAGGACAGGGAGCTCCTATAATTCACCCCTCCACTTT.

This clonotype was counted between two and nine times. The V gene is TRBV29-1, the J gene TRBJ1-6, with a weak D call TRBD1 (6 bases). The germline V and J ends were trimmed by 4 bases and 7 bases, with 14 bases remaining between them. Germline values: CDR1 SQVTM, CDR2 ANQGSEA. This CDR3 comprises 14 residues. CDR3 residues: CSVGTGTQNSPLHF. CDR3 nucleotide sequence: TGCAGCGTTGGCACAGGGACCCAAAATTCACCCCTCCACTTT.

This clonotype was seen a handful of times. The chain has TRBV4-1 and TRBJ2-1; no definite D call. Germline V lookup: CDR1 MGHRA, CDR2 YSYEKL. Between the trimmed V and J ends, which lost 1 base and 7 bases, there was a span of 11 bases. The CDR3 has 14 amino acids. DNA of the CDR3: TGCGCCAGCAGCCAAGGGCCTGGGTGGAATGAGCAGTTCTTC. Protein product: CASSQGPGWNEQFF.

The J gene is TRBJ2-3, the V gene TRBV10-3, with 7 bases identical to TRBD1. Germline-derived CDR1 and CDR2 are ENHRY and SYGVKD. The CDR3 is 16 amino acids. V lost 5 bases, J lost 0 bases, and 8 bases stayed unmatched. CDR3 loop: CAISPQLQGSTDTQYF. The CDR3 DNA sequence: TGTGCCATCAGTCCCCAACTACAGGGGAGCACAGATACGCAGTATTTT.

The V call is TRBV2, the J call TRBJ2-3, with no clear D. V lost 4 bases and J 0 bases, leaving 2 bases between the germline ends. The CDR3 is 12 amino acids. From germline, CDR1 is SNHLY and CDR2 FYNNEI. CDR3 protein: CASSASTDTQYF. The DNA for the CDR3 is TGTGCCAGCAGTGCTAGCACAGATACGCAGTATTTT. Supplemented by reference TRBV2 and TRBJ2-3, the full variable domain reads EPEVTQTPSHQVTQMGQEVILRCVPISNHLYFYWYRQILGQKVEFLVSFYNNEISEKSEIFDDQFSVERPDGSNFTLKIRSTKLEDSAMYFCASSASTDTQYFGPGTRLTVL.

For the CDR3, the DNA is TGCGCCAGCAGCTTGGAGGCGGGGATGAACACTGAAGCTTTCTTT. Protein sequence: CASSLEAGMNTEAFF. The J gene is TRBJ1-1, the V gene TRBV5-1, with unresolved D. The CDR3 is made up of 15 amino acids. Germline-derived CDR1 and CDR2 are SGHRS and YFSETQ. Trimming shortened V by 0 bases and J by 0 bases, and 9 bases separated the two germline ends. The full variable domain, with the rest looked up from reference TRBV5-1 and TRBJ1-1, is KAGVTQTPRYLIKTRGQQVTLSCSPISGHRSVSWYQQTPGQGLQFLFEYFSETQRNKGNFPGRFSGRQFSNSRSEMNVSTLELGDSALYLCASSLEAGMNTEAFFGQGTRLTVV.

Note on this clonotype: This clone may be a read error of a much larger clone one base away. The chain employs TRBV20-1 and TRBJ2-4, with 8 bases that match TRBD2. Germline V gives CDR1 DFQATT, CDR2 SNEGSKA (reference sequence). The CDR3 has 13 amino acids. J gave up 6 bases and V 4 bases, and 5 bases lay outside the gene matches. The CDR3 region has the DNA TGCAGTGCTATGACGGGGGGGATAAACATTCAGTACTTC. This translates into CSAMTGGINIQYF.

V and J are TRBV20-1 and TRBJ2-5, with a weak D call TRBD1 (6 bases). The CDR3 totals 14 residues. From germline, CDR1 is DFQATT and CDR2 SNEGSKA (reference sequence). Deletions cut 6 bases from V and 5 bases from J, with 19 bases between. The CDR3 region is CSAHTPGVRETQYF. CDR3 in DNA: TGCAGTGCCCACACACCAGGGGTTCGGGAGACCCAGTACTTC.

This clonotype was counted at least ten times. The chain recombines TRBV12-3 or TRBV12-4 with TRBJ1-5; D remains ambiguous. Trimming cost V 2 bases and J 2 bases, with 7 bases left between them. The CDR3 sequence is 14 residues long. CDR3 residues: CASSLLAGNQPQHF. CDR3 in DNA: TGTGCCAGCAGTTTATTGGCCGGCAATCAGCCCCAGCATTTT.

V gene TRBV4-1 combines with J gene TRBJ1-5; 7 positions agree with TRBD1. Losses at the gene ends were 4 bases for V and 6 bases for J; bases not matched to a gene: 15. CDR1 and CDR2 from the germline V gene are MGHRA and YSYEKL. The CDR3 covers 17 residues. The CDR3 region is CASSPHRGSSVGQPQHF. The CDR3 DNA follows: TGCGCCAGCAGCCCCCACAGGGGAAGTTCGGTTGGTCAGCCCCAGCATTTT.

The genes are TRBV4-1 and TRBJ2-1; D may be TRBD2 (5 bases). The CDR3 totals 16 residues. Trimming cost V 8 bases and J 2 bases, with 19 bases left between them. Germline V gene lookup returns CDR1 MGHRA and CDR2 YSYEKL. CDR3 bases: TGCGCCAGCGGGCAGAGGGCCATAGACCCCTACAATGAGCAGTTCTTC. This translates into CASGQRAIDPYNEQFF.

This rearrangement joins TRBV5-1 to TRBJ1-1, with D unresolved. The germline V gene has CDR1 SGHRS and CDR2 YFSETQ. V was clipped by 0 bases and J by 6 bases, with 12 bases between them. The CDR3 runs 14 residues. The CDR3 is CASSLDDTVAEAFF. The CDR3 coding sequence is TGCGCCAGCAGCTTGGACGACACTGTGGCTGAAGCTTTCTTT. Drawing the rest from reference TRBV5-1 and TRBJ1-1, the complete variable domain is KAGVTQTPRYLIKTRGQQVTLSCSPISGHRSVSWYQQTPGQGLQFLFEYFSETQRNKGNFPGRFSGRQFSNSRSEMNVSTLELGDSALYLCASSLDDTVAEAFFGQGTRLTVV.

The rearrangement links TRBV28 to TRBJ2-7, with D perhaps matching TRBD1 (6 bases). Germline V gene data show CDR1 as MDHEN and CDR2 as SYDVKM. Trimming cost V 4 bases and J 0 bases, with 16 bases left between them. This CDR3 region has 16 residues. CDR3 protein: CASSSTSTGGSYEQYF. CDR3 sequence (DNA): TGTGCCAGCAGTTCCACTTCGACAGGTGGCTCCTACGAGCAGTACTTC. The full variable domain, completed using reference TRBV28 and TRBJ2-7, is DVKVTQSSRYLVKRTGEKVFLECVQDMDHENMFWYRQDPGLGLRLIYFSYDVKMKEKGDIPEGYSVSREKKERFSLILESASTNQTSMYLCASSSTSTGGSYEQYFGPGTRLTVT.

This clonotype was found once. As DNA, the CDR3 is TGTGCCAGCAGTTTAAATAGCGGGGCTTACACAGATACGCAGTATTTT. Protein: CASSLNSGAYTDTQYF. This sequence joins TRBV27 and TRBJ2-3; 8 positions agree with TRBD2. CDR1 is MNHEY, CDR2 SMNVEV, per germline (reference sequence). There are 16 residues in the CDR3. V trimming: 2 bases; J trimming: 2 bases; junction bases outside the gene matches: 6.

This sequence joins TRBV20-1 and TRBJ2-1, with 9 bases identical to TRBD1. After removal of 8 bases from V and 6 bases from J, the junction contained 8 bases not matched to a gene. This CDR3 spans 13 amino acids. Germline CDR1 is DFQATT and CDR2 is SNEGSKA (reference sequence). The CDR3, as DNA: TGCAGTCCGACCCGGGACAGGGTCAATGAGCAGTTCTTC. Amino acids: CSPTRDRVNEQFF.

A word on this clonotype: Germline is not matched at one junction end, which may reflect a read error. The chain couples TRBV5-1 to TRBJ2-5, with D possibly matching TRBD2 (6 bases). Germline CDR1 and CDR2: SGHRS and YFSETQ. The CDR3 contains 15 residues. CDR3 nucleotide sequence: TGTGCCAGCAGCTTAGCGTCGGGGGACCAAGAGACCCAGTACTTC. Protein sequence: CASSLASGDQETQYF. The full variable domain, completed using reference TRBV5-1 and TRBJ2-5, is KAGVTQTPRYLIKTRGQQVTLSCSPISGHRSVSWYQQTPGQGLQFLFEYFSETQRNKGNFPGRFSGRQFSNSRSEMNVSTLELGDSALYLCASSLASGDQETQYFGPGTRLLVL.

J is TRBJ2-3 and V is TRBV7-2; 10 bases fit TRBD2. The ends lost 1 base at V and 4 bases at J; junction bases unmatched: 5. The CDR3 is 16 amino acids. The germline V gene encodes CDR1 SGHTA and CDR2 FQGNSA. The CDR3 sequence is CASSLGAGGRSDTQYF. As DNA, the CDR3 is TGTGCCAGCAGCTTAGGAGCGGGGGGGCGGTCAGATACGCAGTATTTT.

This clonotype was counted between two and nine times. V gene TRBV5-1 combines with J gene TRBJ2-7; TRBD1 is a possible D gene (6 bases). The J call is uncertain, as TRBJ2-5 better fits the DNA end. From germline, CDR1 is SGHRS and CDR2 YFSETQ. The CDR3 runs to 14 residues. CDR3 residues: CASSVRDKGETQYF. The CDR3 bases are TGCGCCAGCAGCGTCCGGGACAAAGGAGAGACCCAGTACTTC.

This clonotype was observed at least ten times. This chain uses TRBV20-1 with TRBJ2-1, with D hard to call. V was trimmed by 2 bases and J by 9 bases, leaving 11 bases between them. Germline-derived CDR1 and CDR2 are DFQATT and SNEGSKA (reference sequence). This CDR3 region has 12 residues. The CDR3 region is CSARSPGAEQFF. CDR3 in DNA: TGCAGTGCTAGATCCCCGGGTGCTGAGCAGTTCTTC.

V gene TRBV4-2 combines with J gene TRBJ2-2; D gene unclear. V was cut by 0 bases and J by 6 bases, with 8 bases left in between. This CDR3 spans 14 amino acids. CDR1 LGHNA and CDR2 YNFKEQ come from the germline V gene. The CDR3 nucleotides read TGTGCCAGCAGCCAAGATGGGGTCGCCGGGGAGCTGTTTTTT. The encoded protein is CASSQDGVAGELFF.